One sample yielded the 15 T cell receptor beta chains listed below, sequenced in a study of graft-versus-host responses after intestinal transplantation. TCRdb's copy holds only in-frame clones and misses some; the assay was immunoSEQ multiplex PCR. The sample shows roughly 29,000 clones, approximately 90% of them seen only once. The sample was PBMCs, taken approximately 460 days after intestinal transplantation. These receptors originate from a human patient who received an intestinal transplant, so some T cells may come from the graft donor.

V gene TRBV29-1 combines with J gene TRBJ2-7; 7 nucleotides agree with TRBD1. V was clipped by 7 bases and J by 5 bases; unmatched bases: 11. This CDR3 has 13 residues. Germline V gives CDR1 SQVTM, CDR2 ANQGSEA. CDR3 residues: CSGTNRGGDEQYF. The CDR3 region has the DNA TGCAGCGGGACGAACAGGGGTGGGGACGAGCAGTACTTC.

V usage is TRBV4-1 and J usage is TRBJ2-2; D is unclear. V was shortened by 3 bases and J by 0 bases, with 5 bases between the two germline ends. Germline values: CDR1 MGHRA, CDR2 YSYEKL. The CDR3 loop spans 14 amino acids. The CDR3 nucleotides read TGCGCCAGCAGCCATGGACCGAACACCGGGGAGCTGTTTTTT. Residues: CASSHGPNTGELFF.

The CDR3 region is CASSFTPYEQYF. In nucleotides, the CDR3 is TGTGCCAGCAGCTTTACCCCCTACGAGCAGTACTTC. V and J are TRBV7-9 and TRBJ2-7; D unresolved. V lost 3 bases and J 2 bases, leaving 5 bases between the germline ends. CDR1 and CDR2 from the germline V gene are SEHNR and FQNEAQ (reference sequence). This CDR3 has 12 amino acids.

This chain connects TRBV4-3 to TRBJ2-1; TRBD1 agrees at 7 bases. After removal of 6 bases from V and 5 bases from J, the junction contained 10 bases not matched to a gene. The CDR3 loop spans 15 amino acids. Germline CDR1 is LGHNA and CDR2 is YSLEER. The CDR3 spells CASSPGTARHNEQFF. For the CDR3, the DNA is TGCGCCAGCAGTCCCGGGACAGCCAGACACAATGAGCAGTTCTTC.

In this sample, this clone turned up a few times. This chain uses TRBV30 with TRBJ2-3; maybe TRBD1 (6 bases). V lost 2 bases to trimming and J lost 2 bases, with 11 bases between them. Looked up from germline, CDR1 is GTSNPN and CDR2 is SVGIG (reference sequence). The CDR3 is 14 residues long. CDR3: CAWSSGQYTDTQYF. CDR3 coding DNA: TGTGCCTGGAGTTCTGGACAGTACACAGATACGCAGTATTTT.

This clone was recorded only once. The chain couples TRBV7-3 to TRBJ1-2; D call uncertain. The germline gives CDR1 SGHTA, CDR2 FQGTGA. The CDR3 consists of 13 residues. Trimming cost V 8 bases and J 4 bases, with 14 bases left between them. Here the CDR3 DNA reads TGTGCCAGCGACCCTCCGACCGGCTATGGCTACACCTTC. Protein product: CASDPPTGYGYTF.

V is TRBV2 and J is TRBJ2-7; 8 bases map to TRBD1. J lost 4 bases, V lost 6 bases, and 11 bases had no gene match. The germline V gene has CDR1 SNHLY and CDR2 FYNNEI. CDR3 length: 15 residues. CDR3 residues: CASSAVRQGNYEQYF. CDR3 DNA sequence: TGTGCCAGCAGCGCCGTGAGACAGGGGAATTACGAGCAGTACTTC. The whole variable domain, filled in from reference TRBV2 and TRBJ2-7, reads EPEVTQTPSHQVTQMGQEVILRCVPISNHLYFYWYRQILGQKVEFLVSFYNNEISEKSEIFDDQFSVERPDGSNFTLKIRSTKLEDSAMYFCASSAVRQGNYEQYFGPGTRLTVT.

The rearrangement joins TRBV7-6 to TRBJ2-7; tentative D call: TRBD1 (6 bases). The germline gives CDR1 SGHVS, CDR2 FNYEAQ. The CDR3 has 12 amino acids. Between the trimmed V and J ends, which lost 5 bases and 5 bases, there was a span of 10 bases. CDR3 nucleotides: TGTGCCAGCAGCCTACAGGGAGACGAGCAGTACTTC. Translating gives CASSLQGDEQYF.

This clone was observed once. The chain couples TRBV11-2 to TRBJ2-7; tentative D call: TRBD2 (5 bases). Deletions cut 7 bases from V and 0 bases from J, with 13 bases between. Germline-derived CDR1 and CDR2 are SGHAT and FQNNGV. The CDR3 length is 14 residues. CDR3 in DNA: TGTGCCAGCACCCCCCAGCGGCTCTCCTACGAGCAGTACTTC. Protein product: CASTPQRLSYEQYF.

In this sample, this clone turned up once. The chain links TRBV7-7 to TRBJ2-1, with unresolved D. Germline CDR1 reads SSHAT; CDR2 reads FNYEAQ (reference sequence). Trimming took off 1 base at V and 6 bases at J, with 7 bases between the two ends. This CDR3 has 13 residues. In nucleotides, the CDR3 is TGTGCCAGCAGCTTAGAAAATAGCAATGAGCAGTTCTTC. Translation: CASSLENSNEQFF.

This clone occurred once. The J gene is TRBJ2-7, the V gene TRBV5-1; a possible D gene is TRBD2 (6 bases). V was cut by 1 base and J by 0 bases, with 8 bases left in between. The CDR3 is made up of 14 amino acids. Germline lookup yields CDR1 SGHRS and CDR2 YFSETQ. CDR3 in amino acids: CASSLIAASYEQYF. The CDR3 coding sequence is TGCGCCAGCAGCTTGATAGCGGCCTCCTACGAGCAGTACTTC.

V is TRBV5-6 and J is TRBJ1-2; the D is unclear. The germline V gene has CDR1 SGHDT and CDR2 YYEEEE. The CDR3 consists of 15 residues. The V and J ends lost 0 bases and 0 bases respectively, with 9 bases between them. CDR3 loop: CASSLDPGSNYGYTF. The DNA of the CDR3 is TGTGCCAGCAGCTTGGATCCGGGGTCTAACTATGGCTACACCTTC.

This chain connects TRBV6-1 to TRBJ2-2, with D perhaps TRBD2 (7 bases). The CDR3 is made up of 19 amino acids. Looked up from germline, CDR1 is MNHNS and CDR2 is SASEGT. Trimming removed 0 bases at V and 7 bases at J, with 24 bases between. CDR3 nucleotides: TGTGCCAGCAGTGAAGCGCGGTGGGGGGGGGCCCGGACCCACGGGGAGCTGTTTTTT. This translates into CASSEARWGGARTHGELFF.

The rearrangement uses TRBV7-9 and TRBJ2-1; a possible D gene is TRBD1 (5 bases). V was shortened by 0 bases and J by 14 bases, with 14 bases between the two germline ends. Germline values: CDR1 SEHNR, CDR2 FQNEAQ (reference sequence). This CDR3 is 13 amino acids long. CDR3 amino acids: CASSLAQGHRKFF. In nucleotides, the CDR3 is TGTGCCAGCAGCTTAGCCCAGGGCCATCGTAAGTTCTTC.

The chain is built from TRBV4-2 and TRBJ1-2; 11 bases match TRBD1. Trimming removed 3 bases from V and 4 bases from J; junction bases left unmatched: 4. In germline, CDR1 is LGHNA, CDR2 YNFKEQ. The CDR3 sequence is 15 residues long. CDR3 loop: CASSQGQGGGYGYTF. The CDR3 coding sequence is TGTGCCAGCAGCCAGGGACAGGGGGGCGGCTATGGCTACACCTTC.